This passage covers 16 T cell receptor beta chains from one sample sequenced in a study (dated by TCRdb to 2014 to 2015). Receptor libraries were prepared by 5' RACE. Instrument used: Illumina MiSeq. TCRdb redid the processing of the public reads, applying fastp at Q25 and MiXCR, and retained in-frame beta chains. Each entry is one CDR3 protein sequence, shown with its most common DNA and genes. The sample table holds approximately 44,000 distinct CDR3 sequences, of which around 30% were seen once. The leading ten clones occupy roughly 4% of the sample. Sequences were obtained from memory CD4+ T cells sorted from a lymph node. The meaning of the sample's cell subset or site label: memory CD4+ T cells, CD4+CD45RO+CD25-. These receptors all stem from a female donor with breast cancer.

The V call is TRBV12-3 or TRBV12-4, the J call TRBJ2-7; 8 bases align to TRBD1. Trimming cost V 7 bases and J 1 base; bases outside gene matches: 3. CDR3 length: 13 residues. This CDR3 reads CASNRGISYEQYF. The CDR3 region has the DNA TGTGCCAGCAACAGGGGGATTTCCTACGAGCAGTACTTC.

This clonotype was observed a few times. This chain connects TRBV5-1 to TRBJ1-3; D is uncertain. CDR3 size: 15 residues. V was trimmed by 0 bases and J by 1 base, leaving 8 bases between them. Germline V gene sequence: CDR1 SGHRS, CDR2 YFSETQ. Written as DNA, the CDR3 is TGCGCCAGCAGCTTGGCCGACCTATCTGGAAACACCATATATTTT. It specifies CASSLADLSGNTIYF. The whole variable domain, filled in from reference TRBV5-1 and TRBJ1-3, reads KAGVTQTPRYLIKTRGQQVTLSCSPISGHRSVSWYQQTPGQGLQFLFEYFSETQRNKGNFPGRFSGRQFSNSRSEMNVSTLELGDSALYLCASSLADLSGNTIYFGEGSWLTVV.

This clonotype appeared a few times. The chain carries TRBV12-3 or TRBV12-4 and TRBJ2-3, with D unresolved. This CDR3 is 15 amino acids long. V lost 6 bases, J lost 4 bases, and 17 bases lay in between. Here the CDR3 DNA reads TGTGCCAGCAGAGGACGGACGGCCACTTCAGATACGCAGTATTTT. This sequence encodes CASRGRTATSDTQYF.

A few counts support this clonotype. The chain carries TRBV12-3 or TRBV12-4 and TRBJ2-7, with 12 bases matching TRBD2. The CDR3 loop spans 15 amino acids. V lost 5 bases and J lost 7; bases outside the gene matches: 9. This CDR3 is CASSNRLAGVGEQYF. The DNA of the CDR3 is TGTGCCAGCAGTAACCGACTAGCGGGAGTAGGTGAGCAGTACTTC.

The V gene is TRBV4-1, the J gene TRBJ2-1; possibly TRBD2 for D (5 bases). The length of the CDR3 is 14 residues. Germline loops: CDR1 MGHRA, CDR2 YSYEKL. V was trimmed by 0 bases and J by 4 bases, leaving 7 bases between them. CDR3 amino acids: CASSQERAYNEQFF. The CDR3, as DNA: TGCGCCAGCAGCCAAGAGAGGGCGTACAATGAGCAGTTCTTC.

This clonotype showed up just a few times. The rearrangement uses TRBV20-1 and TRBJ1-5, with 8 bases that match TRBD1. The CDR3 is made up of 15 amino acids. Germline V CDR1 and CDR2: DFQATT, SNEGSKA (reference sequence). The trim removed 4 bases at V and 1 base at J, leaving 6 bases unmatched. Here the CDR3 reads CSATYRGKSNQPQHF. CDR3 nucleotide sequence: TGCAGTGCTACTTACAGGGGGAAAAGCAATCAGCCCCAGCATTTT.

CDR3 residues: CASDRGGNEQFF. Written as DNA, the CDR3 is TGTGCCAGTGACAGGGGCGGCAATGAGCAGTTCTTC. The rearrangement joins TRBV6-1 to TRBJ2-1, with 8 bases that match TRBD1. Germline CDR1 is MNHNS and CDR2 is SASEGT. The CDR3 has 12 amino acids. The V segment lost 9 bases and the J segment 6 bases; nucleotides outside the gene matches: 4.

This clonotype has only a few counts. The DNA for the CDR3 is TGTGCCAGCAGCTTGGGTCAGGGGAACAATCAGCCCCAGCATTTT. It is translated as CASSLGQGNNQPQHF. The chain carries TRBV11-2 and TRBJ1-5; possibly TRBD1 for D (6 bases). CDR1 and CDR2 from the germline V gene are SGHAT and FQNNGV. The CDR3 has 15 residues. Deletions cut 3 bases from V and 3 bases from J, with 12 bases between.

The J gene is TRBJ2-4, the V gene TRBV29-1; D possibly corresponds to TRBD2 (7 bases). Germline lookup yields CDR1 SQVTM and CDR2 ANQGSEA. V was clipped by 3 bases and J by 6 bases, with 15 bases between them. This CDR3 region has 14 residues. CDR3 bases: TGCAGCGTTGACAGAGGGGGGAGGGGAAACATTCAGTACTTC. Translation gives CSVDRGGRGNIQYF.

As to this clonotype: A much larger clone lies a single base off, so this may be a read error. Here the CDR3 DNA reads TGTGCCGGCAGCTTATTTAGCGGAACAGATACGCAGTATTTT. Translating it yields CAGSLFSGTDTQYF. The rearrangement links TRBV7-2 to TRBJ2-3; TRBD2 is a possible D gene (6 bases). The CDR3 runs to 14 residues. Per germline, CDR1 SGHTA and CDR2 FQGNSA.

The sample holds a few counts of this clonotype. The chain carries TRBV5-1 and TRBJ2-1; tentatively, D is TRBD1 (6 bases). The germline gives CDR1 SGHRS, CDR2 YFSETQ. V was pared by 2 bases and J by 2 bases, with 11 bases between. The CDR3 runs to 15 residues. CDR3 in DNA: TGCGCCAGCAGCTTAAGGACAGAAACCTACAATGAGCAGTTCTTC. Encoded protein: CASSLRTETYNEQFF.

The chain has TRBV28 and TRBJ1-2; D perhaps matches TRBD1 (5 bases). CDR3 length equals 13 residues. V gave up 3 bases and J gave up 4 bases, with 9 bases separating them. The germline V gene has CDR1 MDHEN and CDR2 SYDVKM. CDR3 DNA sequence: TGTGCCAGCAGTTTTAACAGGCTCTATGGCTACACCTTC. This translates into CASSFNRLYGYTF.

In DNA, the CDR3 is TGCGCCAGCAGCCAACTCCCCGACAGGGCCTACGAGCAGTACTTC. Protein product: CASSQLPDRAYEQYF. V and J are TRBV4-1 and TRBJ2-7; 7 bases map to TRBD1. Trimming at V came to 2 bases and at J to 2 bases, leaving 6 bases not matched to a gene. Germline V CDR1 and CDR2: MGHRA, YSYEKL. The CDR3 has 15 residues.

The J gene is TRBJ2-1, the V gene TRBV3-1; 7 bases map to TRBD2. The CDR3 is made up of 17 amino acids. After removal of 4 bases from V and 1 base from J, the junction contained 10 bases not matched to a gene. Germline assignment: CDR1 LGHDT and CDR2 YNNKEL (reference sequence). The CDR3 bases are TGTGCCAGCAGCCCAATCGGCGGGGGATATTCCTACAATGAGCAGTTCTTC. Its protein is CASSPIGGGYSYNEQFF.

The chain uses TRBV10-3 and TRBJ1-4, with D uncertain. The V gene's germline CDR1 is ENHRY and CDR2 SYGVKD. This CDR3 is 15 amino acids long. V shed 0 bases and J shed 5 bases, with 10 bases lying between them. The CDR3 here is CAISESGGPNEKLFF. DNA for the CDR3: TGTGCCATCAGTGAGTCCGGCGGCCCAAATGAAAAACTGTTTTTT.

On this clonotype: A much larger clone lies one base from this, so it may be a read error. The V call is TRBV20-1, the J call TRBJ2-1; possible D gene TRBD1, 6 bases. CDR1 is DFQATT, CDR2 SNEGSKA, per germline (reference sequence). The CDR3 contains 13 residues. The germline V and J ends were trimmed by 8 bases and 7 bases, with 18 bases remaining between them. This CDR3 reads CSSETGSPNEQFF. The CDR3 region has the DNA TGCAGTTCTGAGACAGGTAGCCCTAATGAGCAGTTCTTC.